The 23 T cell receptor beta chains in this list originate from one sample, sequenced in a study of CD8+ T cells in alopecia areata. Treatment: oral pan-JAK inhibitor, 5-10 mg twice daily. RNA extraction was followed by reverse transcription into cDNA, which acted as the sequencing template. Measured with immunoSEQ multiplex PCR; TCRdb has only the in-frame clones, and not every one. The data contain 110,000 to 150,000 clones, approximately 85% of them seen just once; the ten biggest clones take up roughly 25%. Specimen: CD8+ T cells sorted from blood, collected at week 4, from a patient treated with tofacitinib. These receptors originate from a human donor with alopecia areata.

The rearrangement joins TRBV4-3 to TRBJ2-7; tentatively, D is TRBD1 (6 bases). V was shortened by 1 base and J by 3 bases, with 7 bases between the two germline ends. Germline assignment: CDR1 LGHNA and CDR2 YSLEER. The CDR3 runs 13 residues. CDR3 sequence (DNA): TGCGCCAGCAGCCAAGTACAGGGCTACGAGCAGTACTTC. It specifies CASSQVQGYEQYF.

The rearrangement uses TRBV5-6 and TRBJ2-7; D possibly corresponds to TRBD1 (5 bases). This CDR3 comprises 14 residues. V lost 4 bases and J lost 4, with 15 bases in between. Germline V gives CDR1 SGHDT, CDR2 YYEEEE. The CDR3 nucleotides read TGTGCCAGCAGCGCGGACCTAGGGGAATACGAGCAGTACTTC. It yields the protein CASSADLGEYEQYF.

The chain recombines TRBV7-2 with TRBJ2-5; the D is unclear. Germline CDR1 reads SGHTA; CDR2 reads FQGNSA. The ends were cut back, 6 bases at V and 0 bases at J, with 8 bases in the middle. The CDR3 totals 13 residues. CDR3 in DNA: TGTGCCAGCAGTAGACAAGACCAAGAGACCCAGTACTTC. This encodes CASSRQDQETQYF.

J is TRBJ1-1 and V is TRBV7-2; D gene uncertain. Germline CDR1 is SGHTA and CDR2 is FQGNSA. The CDR3 is 11 amino acids. V was pared by 6 bases and J by 7 bases, with 9 bases between. The CDR3 DNA is TGTGCCAGCAGGCTGACGTTTGAAGCTTTCTTT. This gives the protein CASRLTFEAFF. Full variable domain (missing parts from reference TRBV7-2 and TRBJ1-1): GAGVSQSPSNKVTEKGKDVELRCDPISGHTALYWYRQSLGQGLEFLIYFQGNSAPDKSGLPSDRFSAERTGGSVSTLTIQRTQQEDSAVYLCASRLTFEAFFGQGTRLTVV.

This clone was counted only a few times. The chain has TRBV29-1 and TRBJ2-4; TRBD2 matches at 9 bases. The ends lost 7 bases at V and 1 base at J; junction bases unmatched: 5. This CDR3 region has 14 residues. Germline CDR1 reads SQVTM; CDR2 reads ANQGSEA. CDR3 region: CSDLTSGAKNIQYF. In DNA form, the CDR3 reads TGCAGCGACCTGACTAGCGGCGCCAAAAACATTCAGTACTTC. Complete variable domain (other parts from reference TRBV29-1 and TRBJ2-4): SAVISQKPSRDICQRGTSLTIQCQVDSQVTMMFWYRQQPGQSLTLIATANQGSEATYESGFVIDKFPISRPNLTFSTLTVSNMSPEDSSIYLCSDLTSGAKNIQYFGAGTRLSVL.

The chain has TRBV11-2 and TRBJ2-5; D unclear. Germline CDR1 is SGHAT and CDR2 is FQNNGV. This CDR3 has 11 amino acids. Trimming stripped 7 bases from V and 8 bases from J, with 11 bases between. Here the CDR3 reads CASTQEATQYF. In nucleotides, the CDR3 is TGTGCCAGCACCCAAGAGGCAACCCAGTACTTC.

The chain employs TRBV30 and TRBJ2-7; 7 bases are a match to TRBD1. Germline CDR1 and CDR2: GTSNPN and SVGIG (reference sequence). With 2 bases clipped from V and 5 bases from J, the junction kept 6 bases outside the gene matches. The CDR3 runs 13 residues. CDR3 sequence (DNA): TGTGCCTGGAGTATAACAGGGGCCCACGAGCAGTACTTC. Protein: CAWSITGAHEQYF.

This clone appeared a single time. The chain is built from TRBV27 and TRBJ2-7; the D gene is possibly TRBD1 (6 bases). Trimming cost V 5 bases and J 0 bases, with 17 bases left between them. Germline assignment: CDR1 MNHEY and CDR2 SMNVEV (reference sequence). The CDR3 covers 16 residues. CDR3: CASSPRWGQVSYEQYF. For the CDR3, the DNA is TGTGCCAGCAGTCCAAGGTGGGGGCAGGTCTCCTACGAGCAGTACTTC.

Points on this clone: Within the sample, other DNA sequences also encode this same CDR3. The chain combines TRBV29-1 with TRBJ2-6; a possible D gene is TRBD2 (6 bases). Germline V gene sequence: CDR1 SQVTM, CDR2 ANQGSEA. Deletions cut 8 bases from V and 4 bases from J, with 21 bases between. The CDR3 has 16 amino acids. This chain's CDR3 is CSFLGGNSLGANVLTF. Written as DNA, the CDR3 is TGCAGCTTCCTGGGAGGAAACAGTCTCGGGGCCAACGTCCTGACTTTC.

The chain couples TRBV10-3 to TRBJ1-2, with D possibly matching TRBD1 (6 bases). This CDR3 is built from 14 residues. Trimming took off 2 bases at V and 5 bases at J, with 12 bases between the two ends. Germline V lookup: CDR1 ENHRY, CDR2 SYGVKD. The CDR3 protein is CAISEGTGKYGYTF. The CDR3 DNA reads TGTGCCATCAGTGAGGGAACAGGGAAGTATGGCTACACCTTC.

This clone was picked up a small number of times. This chain uses TRBV6-5 with TRBJ2-1, with TRBD2 identical over 9 bases. Germline loops: CDR1 MNHEY, CDR2 SVGAGI. The CDR3 is 15 amino acids. V gave up 6 bases and J gave up 1 base; unmatched junction bases: 4. As DNA, the CDR3 is TGTGCCAGCAGCCACAGCGGGGGGTCCTACAATGAGCAGTTCTTC. This gives the protein CASSHSGGSYNEQFF.

The chain carries TRBV29-1 and TRBJ2-1; possibly TRBD1 for D (6 bases). Trimming left V 4 bases short and J 4 bases short, with 11 bases between. This CDR3 is 13 amino acids long. Germline values: CDR1 SQVTM, CDR2 ANQGSEA. The CDR3 region is CSVVSGVYNEQFF. The CDR3 nucleotides read TGCAGCGTTGTGTCAGGGGTTTACAATGAGCAGTTCTTC.

The chain is built from TRBV5-1 and TRBJ2-3; the D gene could be TRBD1 or TRBD2 (5 bases each). Trimming cost V 0 bases and J 6 bases, with 17 bases left between them. This CDR3 region has 16 residues. In germline, CDR1 is SGHRS, CDR2 YFSETQ. The CDR3 loop is CASSLEGRESLDTQYF. The CDR3 DNA follows: TGCGCCAGCAGCTTGGAGGGACGGGAAAGTTTGGATACGCAGTATTTT. Complete variable domain (other parts from reference TRBV5-1 and TRBJ2-3): KAGVTQTPRYLIKTRGQQVTLSCSPISGHRSVSWYQQTPGQGLQFLFEYFSETQRNKGNFPGRFSGRQFSNSRSEMNVSTLELGDSALYLCASSLEGRESLDTQYFGPGTRLTVL.

This clone was found a few times. This chain connects TRBV7-9 to TRBJ2-1; D might be TRBD1 (5 bases). CDR1 is SEHNR and CDR2 is FQNEAQ in the germline V gene (reference sequence). The V and J ends lost 11 bases and 9 bases respectively, with 14 bases between them. The CDR3 totals 11 residues. Here the CDR3 reads CALRGQGEQFF. The CDR3 bases are TGTGCCCTACGAGGCCAGGGTGAGCAGTTCTTC.

CDR3 sequence: CASNPGGYTEAFF. CDR3 nucleotide sequence: TGTGCCAGCAATCCAGGGGGCTACACTGAAGCTTTCTTT. The rearrangement links TRBV6-5 to TRBJ1-1; 8 bases fit TRBD1. The J segment lost 3 bases and the V segment lost 7 bases, leaving 4 bases of the junction unmatched. The CDR3 runs 13 residues. Germline V lookup: CDR1 MNHEY, CDR2 SVGAGI.

The J gene is TRBJ1-6, the V gene TRBV7-9; a possible D gene is TRBD1 (5 bases). Germline-derived CDR1 and CDR2 are SEHNR and FQNEAQ (reference sequence). With 1 base removed from V and 14 bases from J, the gap between germline ends came to 12 bases. The CDR3 is 13 residues long. The CDR3 nucleotides read TGTGCCAGCAGCTTAGTCCGGGACCCGGCCCTCCACTTT. Its translation: CASSLVRDPALHF.

This chain uses TRBV27 with TRBJ1-5; D perhaps matches TRBD1 (5 bases). CDR3 length equals 16 residues. The V gene's germline CDR1 is MNHEY and CDR2 SMNVEV (reference sequence). V lost 1 base and J lost 0, with 10 bases in between. The CDR3 nucleotides read TGTGCCAGCAGTTTATATTGGGGGAATAGCAATCAGCCCCAGCATTTT. Translating it yields CASSLYWGNSNQPQHF.

This clone showed up just a few times. This rearrangement joins TRBV7-2 to TRBJ2-7, with D tentatively TRBD2 (6 bases). The CDR3 length is 14 residues. V lost 5 bases to trimming and J lost 5 bases, with 16 bases between them. CDR1 and CDR2 (germline): SGHTA, FQGNSA. The CDR3 here is CASSAYGSLHEQYF. In DNA, the CDR3 is TGTGCCAGCAGCGCATACGGGAGCCTCCACGAGCAGTACTTC. The entire variable domain, with the rest obtained from reference TRBV7-2 and TRBJ2-7, is as follows: GAGVSQSPSNKVTEKGKDVELRCDPISGHTALYWYRQSLGQGLEFLIYFQGNSAPDKSGLPSDRFSAERTGGSVSTLTIQRTQQEDSAVYLCASSAYGSLHEQYFGPGTRLTVT.

This sequence joins TRBV11-2 and TRBJ2-1; 10 nucleotides match TRBD2. The CDR3 contains 17 residues. From germline, CDR1 is SGHAT and CDR2 FQNNGV. Trimming took 5 bases from V and 8 from J; bases not matched to a gene: 15. The CDR3 DNA reads TGTGCCAGCAGCAACCGGTTTGAGCGGGGGGGCCTCTATGAGCAGTTCTTC. The encoded protein is CASSNRFERGGLYEQFF.

The rearrangement uses TRBV14 and TRBJ2-7; the D gene is possibly TRBD1 (6 bases). From germline, CDR1 is SGHDN and CDR2 FVKESK. The CDR3 covers 17 residues. Trimming took off 8 bases at V and 1 base at J, with 24 bases between the two ends. This chain's CDR3 is CASSTGPYQGNSYEQYF. The CDR3 DNA reads as TGTGCCAGCTCCACGGGACCATATCAGGGGAATTCCTACGAGCAGTACTTC. The variable domain in full, with the rest retrieved from reference TRBV14 and TRBJ2-7, is EAGVTQFPSHSVIEKGQTVTLRCDPISGHDNLYWYRRVMGKEIKFLLHFVKESKQDESGMPNNRFLAERTGGTYSTLKVQPAELEDSGVYFCASSTGPYQGNSYEQYFGPGTRLTVT.

The chain has TRBV10-3 and TRBJ2-5; 9 bases are a match to TRBD2. After removal of 0 bases from V and 1 base from J, the junction contained 3 bases not matched to a gene. Germline CDR1 and CDR2: ENHRY and SYGVKD. The CDR3 extends over 16 amino acids. CDR3 amino acids: CAISESSGGLQETQYF. CDR3 nucleotide sequence: TGTGCCATCAGTGAGTCGAGCGGGGGGCTCCAAGAGACCCAGTACTTC.

A remark on this clone: The sample contains more than one DNA sequence encoding this CDR3. The chain couples TRBV4-3 to TRBJ2-7; 8 nucleotides agree with TRBD1. The germline V gene encodes CDR1 LGHNA and CDR2 YSLEER. The V segment lost 3 bases and the J segment 2 bases; nucleotides outside the gene matches: 3. CDR3 length equals 14 residues. The CDR3 region is CASSQDRAAYEQYF. The DNA of the CDR3 is TGCGCCAGCAGCCAGGACAGGGCCGCCTACGAGCAGTACTTC.

This rearrangement joins TRBV27 to TRBJ2-1; D may correspond to TRBD1 or TRBD2 (5 bases each). V dropped 8 bases and J dropped 10 bases, with 15 bases sitting between them. The germline V gene encodes CDR1 MNHEY and CDR2 SMNVEV (reference sequence). The CDR3 loop spans 12 amino acids. CDR3 region: CASGGPLTEQFF. In nucleotides, the CDR3 is TGTGCCAGCGGGGGACCCCTGACGGAGCAGTTCTTC.